Listed below are T cell receptor beta chains from one sample, sequenced in a study of CD8+ T cells in alopecia areata. Measured with immunoSEQ multiplex PCR; TCRdb has only the in-frame clones, and not every one. This table holds 150,000 to 250,000 clones, 55% to 70% found once. Sample: CD4+ T cells sorted from blood, taken at week 4, from a patient treated with tofacitinib. These receptors were obtained from a human donor with alopecia areata. CDR3s include the opening cysteine and the closing phenylalanine or tryptophan. Fields, in order: CDR3 DNA, CDR3 protein, V gene, D gene, clone size, J gene. A D gene is named only where the DNA matches it firmly. Size values are once, few and many counts, or a class for expanded clones, and some rows have none.

CDR3 DNA: TGTGCCAGTACCGTGACAGGGACTTATGGCTACACCTTC
CDR3 protein: CASTVTGTYGYTF
V gene: TRBV19
D gene: TRBD1
clone size: few
J gene: TRBJ1-2

CDR3 DNA: TGTGCCAGCAGTTTAGCTCGGGTACGGACAGGGGAGGTAGTAACCGGCAGAGAAGCTTTCTTT
CDR3 protein: CASSLARVRTGEVVTGREAFF
V gene: TRBV28
D gene: TRBD1
clone size: -
J gene: TRBJ1-1

CDR3 DNA: TGTGCCAGCACCCTGAGTCCGGGACAGGGTACCTACGAGCAGTACTTC
CDR3 protein: CASTLSPGQGTYEQYF
V gene: TRBV28
D gene: TRBD1
clone size: -
J gene: TRBJ2-7

CDR3 DNA: TGCAGTGCTAGGCTTGCAGAGACCCAGTACTTC
CDR3 protein: CSARLAETQYF
V gene: TRBV20-1
D gene: -
clone size: -
J gene: TRBJ2-5

CDR3 DNA: TGTGCCAGCAATGACGACTCCTATAATTCACCCCTCCACTTT
CDR3 protein: CASNDDSYNSPLHF
V gene: TRBV25-1
D gene: -
clone size: once
J gene: TRBJ1-6

CDR3 DNA: TGTGCCAGCAGCGGAGGGACAGGGGAGTACGAGCAGTACTTC
CDR3 protein: CASSGGTGEYEQYF
V gene: TRBV7-2
D gene: TRBD1
clone size: -
J gene: TRBJ2-7

CDR3 DNA: TGTGCCACCAGCCCTAGGGGGGAGGTCGGCTACGAGCAGTACTTC
CDR3 protein: CATSPRGEVGYEQYF
V gene: TRBV15
D gene: -
clone size: -
J gene: TRBJ2-7

CDR3 DNA: TGTGCCAGCATGGCCCGGGACAGGGTTCCGACTTTGTATTTT
CDR3 protein: CASMARDRVPTLYF
V gene: TRBV27
D gene: TRBD1
clone size: -
J gene: TRBJ2-3

CDR3 DNA: TGTGCCAGCAGTACCGGACAGGGGGTTTTGGCTGGCTACACCTTC
CDR3 protein: CASSTGQGVLAGYTF
V gene: TRBV28
D gene: TRBD1
clone size: few
J gene: TRBJ1-2

CDR3 DNA: TGTGCCAGCAGTAGGGACCCGCAGGTTCAGCCCCAGCATTTT
CDR3 protein: CASSRDPQVQPQHF
V gene: TRBV2
D gene: -
clone size: -
J gene: TRBJ1-5

CDR3 DNA: TGTGCCAGCAGTTTACAGAAACGGGACGGACGCTATGGCTACACCTTC
CDR3 protein: CASSLQKRDGRYGYTF
V gene: TRBV28
D gene: -
clone size: -
J gene: TRBJ1-2